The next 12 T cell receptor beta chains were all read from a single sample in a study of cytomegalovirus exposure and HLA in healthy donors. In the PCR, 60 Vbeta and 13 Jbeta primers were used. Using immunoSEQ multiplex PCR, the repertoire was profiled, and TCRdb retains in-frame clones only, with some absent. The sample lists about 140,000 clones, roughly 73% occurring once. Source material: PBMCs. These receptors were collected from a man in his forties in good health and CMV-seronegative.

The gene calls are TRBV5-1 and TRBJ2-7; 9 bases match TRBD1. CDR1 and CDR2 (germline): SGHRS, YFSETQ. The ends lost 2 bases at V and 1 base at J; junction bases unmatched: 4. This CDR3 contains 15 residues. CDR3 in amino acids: CASSFGTGISYEQYF. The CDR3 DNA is TGCGCCAGCAGCTTCGGGACAGGGATTTCCTACGAGCAGTACTTC.

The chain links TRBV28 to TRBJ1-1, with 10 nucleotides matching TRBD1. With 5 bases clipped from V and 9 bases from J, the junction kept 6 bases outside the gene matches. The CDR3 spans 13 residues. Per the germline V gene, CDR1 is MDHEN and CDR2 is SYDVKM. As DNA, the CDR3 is TGTGCCAGCAGTCAAGGGACAGGGGAGAAAGCTTTCTTT. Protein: CASSQGTGEKAFF.

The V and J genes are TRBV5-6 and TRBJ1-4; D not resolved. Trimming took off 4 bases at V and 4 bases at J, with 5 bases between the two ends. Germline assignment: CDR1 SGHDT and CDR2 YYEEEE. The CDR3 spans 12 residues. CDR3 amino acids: CASSRNNEKLFF. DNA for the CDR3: TGTGCCAGCAGCCGTAATAATGAAAAACTGTTTTTT. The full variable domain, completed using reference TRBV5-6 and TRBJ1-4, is DAGVTQSPTHLIKTRGQQVTLRCSPKSGHDTVSWYQQALGQGPQFIFQYYEEEERQRGNFPDRFSGHQFPNYSSELNVNALLLGDSALYLCASSRNNEKLFFGSGTQLSVL.

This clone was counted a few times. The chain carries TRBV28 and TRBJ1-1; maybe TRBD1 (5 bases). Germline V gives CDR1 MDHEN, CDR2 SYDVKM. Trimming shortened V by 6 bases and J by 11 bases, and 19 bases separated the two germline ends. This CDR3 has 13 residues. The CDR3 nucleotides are TGTGCCAGCAGGCGGGGATCCGGGACTTGGGCTTTCTTT. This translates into CASRRGSGTWAFF.

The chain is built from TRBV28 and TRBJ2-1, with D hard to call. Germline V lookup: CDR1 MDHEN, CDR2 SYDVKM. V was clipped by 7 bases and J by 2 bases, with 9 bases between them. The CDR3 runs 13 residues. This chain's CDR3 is CASKESAYNEQFF. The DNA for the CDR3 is TGTGCCAGCAAGGAGTCGGCCTACAATGAGCAGTTCTTC.

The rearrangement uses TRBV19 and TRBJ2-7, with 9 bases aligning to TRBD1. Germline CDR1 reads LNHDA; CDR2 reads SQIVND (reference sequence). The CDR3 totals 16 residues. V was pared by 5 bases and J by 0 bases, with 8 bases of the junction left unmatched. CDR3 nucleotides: TGTGCCAGTAGTCCCACCGGGACAGGGAACTCCTACGAGCAGTACTTC. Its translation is CASSPTGTGNSYEQYF.

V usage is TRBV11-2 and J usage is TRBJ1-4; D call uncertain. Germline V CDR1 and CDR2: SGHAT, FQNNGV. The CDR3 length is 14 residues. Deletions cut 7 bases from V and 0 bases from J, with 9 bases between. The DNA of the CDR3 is TGTGCCAGCACCGGCGGGGCAACTAATGAAAAACTGTTTTTT. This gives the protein CASTGGATNEKLFF.

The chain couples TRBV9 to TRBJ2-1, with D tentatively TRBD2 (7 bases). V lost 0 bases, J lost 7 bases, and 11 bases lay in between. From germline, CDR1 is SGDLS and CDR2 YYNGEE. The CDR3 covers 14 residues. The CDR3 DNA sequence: TGTGCCAGCAGCGTAGAGGGAGGGGGAAATGAGCAGTTCTTC. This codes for CASSVEGGGNEQFF.

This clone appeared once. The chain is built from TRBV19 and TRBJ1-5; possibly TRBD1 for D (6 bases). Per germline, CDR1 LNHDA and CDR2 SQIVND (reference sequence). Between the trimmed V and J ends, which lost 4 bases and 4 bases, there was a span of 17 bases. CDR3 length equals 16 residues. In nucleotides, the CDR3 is TGTGCCAGTAGTAGGGTATGGCAGGGGCTAAATCAGCCCCAGCATTTT. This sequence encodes CASSRVWQGLNQPQHF. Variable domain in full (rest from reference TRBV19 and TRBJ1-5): DGGITQSPKYLFRKEGQNVTLSCEQNLNHDAMYWYRQDPGQGLRLIYYSQIVNDFQKGDIAEGYSVSREKKESFPLTVTSAQKNPTAFYLCASSRVWQGLNQPQHFGDGTRLSIL.

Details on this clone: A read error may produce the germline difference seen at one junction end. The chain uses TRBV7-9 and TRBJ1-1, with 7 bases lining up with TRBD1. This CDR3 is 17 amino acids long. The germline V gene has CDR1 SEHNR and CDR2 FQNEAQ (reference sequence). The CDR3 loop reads CSSSLAYRGRSNTEAFF. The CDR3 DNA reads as TGTTCCAGCAGCTTAGCCTACAGGGGCCGGTCCAACACTGAAGCTTTCTTT.

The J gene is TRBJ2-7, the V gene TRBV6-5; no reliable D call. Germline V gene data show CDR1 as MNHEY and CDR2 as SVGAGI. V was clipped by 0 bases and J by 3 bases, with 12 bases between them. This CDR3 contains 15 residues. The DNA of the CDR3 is TGTGCCAGCAGTTACTCGTCAGCGTATGGCTACGAGCAGTACTTC. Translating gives CASSYSSAYGYEQYF.

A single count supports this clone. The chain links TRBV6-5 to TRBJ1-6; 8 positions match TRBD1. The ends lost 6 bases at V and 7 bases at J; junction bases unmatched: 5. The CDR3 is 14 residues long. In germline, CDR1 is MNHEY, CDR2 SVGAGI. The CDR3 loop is CASSITGGNSPLHF. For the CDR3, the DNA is TGTGCCAGCAGCATTACAGGGGGAAATTCACCCCTCCACTTT.